The rows below give T cell receptor beta chains drawn from one sample of a study of control samples from healthy donors and cancer patients. Using immunoSEQ multiplex PCR, the repertoire was profiled, and TCRdb retains in-frame clones only, with some absent. The top ten hold roughly 1.5% of the sample, which has fewer than 200,000 clones, just over 90% seen once. Sequenced sample: blood. These receptor sequences come from a man aged 30 to 39 in good health. Both conserved end residues are part of each CDR3. The D gene is left open where the match is weak. Clone size, where shown, is once, few, many, or a class for clones that have expanded.

len: 18; abundance: once; v_gene: TRBV2; j_gene: TRBJ2-1; d_gene: NA; CDR3aa: CASSPKLSLTSSYNEQFF; CDR3nt: TGTGCCAGCAGTCCTAAATTATCCCTTACTAGCTCCTACAATGAGCAGTTCTTC
len: 16; abundance: NA; v_gene: TRBV11-2; j_gene: TRBJ1-4; d_gene: NA; CDR3aa: CASSLRFGSSNEKLFF; CDR3nt: TGTGCCAGCAGCCTGAGATTCGGGTCAAGTAATGAAAAACTGTTTTTT
len: 12; abundance: NA; v_gene: TRBV27; j_gene: TRBJ1-1; d_gene: NA; CDR3aa: CASSLTGGEAFF; CDR3nt: TGTGCCAGCAGTTTAACCGGGGGTGAAGCTTTCTTT
len: 12; abundance: NA; v_gene: TRBV28; j_gene: TRBJ2-7; d_gene: NA; CDR3aa: CASSLARYEQYF; CDR3nt: TGTGCCAGCAGTTTAGCGCGCTACGAGCAGTACTTC
len: 13; abundance: NA; v_gene: TRBV12-3/TRBV12-4; j_gene: TRBJ2-7; d_gene: TRBD2; CDR3aa: CASGTSGSHEQYF; CDR3nt: TGTGCCAGCGGGACTAGCGGGAGTCACGAGCAGTACTTC
len: 16; abundance: NA; v_gene: TRBV4-1; j_gene: TRBJ2-3; d_gene: NA; CDR3aa: CASSQGQGRRTDTQYF; CDR3nt: TGCGCCAGCAGCCAAGGTCAGGGGAGGAGGACAGATACGCAGTATTTT
len: 12; abundance: NA; v_gene: TRBV12-3/TRBV12-4; j_gene: TRBJ1-1; d_gene: NA; CDR3aa: CASSFGGTEAFF; CDR3nt: TGTGCCAGCAGTTTCGGGGGCACTGAAGCTTTCTTT
len: 12; abundance: NA; v_gene: TRBV27; j_gene: TRBJ1-1; d_gene: NA; CDR3aa: CASSRTQTEAFF; CDR3nt: TGTGCCAGCAGCCGGACCCAGACTGAAGCTTTCTTT
len: 11; abundance: NA; v_gene: TRBV6-5; j_gene: TRBJ1-6; d_gene: NA; CDR3aa: CASLNNSPLHF; CDR3nt: TGTGCCAGCCTCAATAATTCACCCCTCCACTTT
len: 14; abundance: NA; v_gene: TRBV3-1/TRBV3-2; j_gene: TRBJ1-1; d_gene: NA; CDR3aa: CASSPSGSSTEAFF; CDR3nt: TGTGCCAGCAGCCCATCTGGCAGTAGCACTGAAGCTTTCTTT
len: 13; abundance: NA; v_gene: TRBV18; j_gene: TRBJ1-2; d_gene: NA; CDR3aa: CASSPPGGYGYTF; CDR3nt: TGTGCCAGCTCACCCCCCGGAGGGTATGGCTACACCTTC
len: 15; abundance: NA; v_gene: TRBV19; j_gene: TRBJ1-5; d_gene: NA; CDR3aa: CASSMGGRSNQPQHF; CDR3nt: TGTGCCAGTAGTATGGGAGGGAGGAGCAATCAGCCCCAGCATTTT
len: 15; abundance: NA; v_gene: TRBV24-1; j_gene: TRBJ1-5; d_gene: NA; CDR3aa: CATSPGRDLNQPQHF; CDR3nt: TGTGCCACCAGTCCCGGCCGGGACCTCAATCAGCCCCAGCATTTT
len: 16; abundance: NA; v_gene: TRBV30; j_gene: TRBJ1-4; d_gene: TRBD1; CDR3aa: CAWSAGAQGGNEKLFF; CDR3nt: TGTGCCTGGAGTGCAGGAGCACAGGGGGGTAATGAAAAACTGTTTTTT
len: 16; abundance: NA; v_gene: TRBV7-9; j_gene: TRBJ1-1; d_gene: NA; CDR3aa: CASSLYPQVHGTEAFF; CDR3nt: TGTGCCAGCAGCTTATACCCACAGGTACATGGCACTGAAGCTTTCTTT
len: 12; abundance: NA; v_gene: TRBV30; j_gene: TRBJ1-1; d_gene: TRBD1; CDR3aa: CAWSADRVQAFF; CDR3nt: TGTGCCTGGAGCGCGGACAGGGTACAAGCTTTCTTT
len: 14; abundance: NA; v_gene: TRBV11-2; j_gene: TRBJ1-1; d_gene: NA; CDR3aa: CASSSLKMGGSAFF; CDR3nt: TGTGCCAGCAGCTCTCTCAAAATGGGGGGCAGTGCTTTCTTT
len: 14; abundance: many; v_gene: TRBV10-2; j_gene: TRBJ1-6; d_gene: NA; CDR3aa: CASSGRLGDSPLHF; CDR3nt: TGCGCCAGCAGTGGGCGGTTAGGAGATTCACCCCTCCACTTT
len: 15; abundance: NA; v_gene: TRBV19; j_gene: TRBJ1-2; d_gene: TRBD1; CDR3aa: CASSQTRQGGYGYTF; CDR3nt: TGTGCCAGTAGTCAGACCCGACAGGGAGGCTATGGCTACACCTTC
len: 16; abundance: NA; v_gene: TRBV7-8; j_gene: TRBJ2-7; d_gene: NA; CDR3aa: CASSRAEGPTPYEQYF; CDR3nt: TGTGCCAGCAGCCGAGCAGAGGGACCTACACCCTACGAGCAGTACTTC
len: 13; abundance: few; v_gene: TRBV19; j_gene: TRBJ2-7; d_gene: NA; CDR3aa: CASSMQETYEQYF; CDR3nt: TGTGCCAGTAGTATGCAGGAAACCTACGAGCAGTACTTC
len: 15; abundance: NA; v_gene: TRBV11-2; j_gene: TRBJ1-1; d_gene: NA; CDR3aa: CASSLEGGEDTEAFF; CDR3nt: TGTGCCAGCAGCTTAGAAGGGGGTGAGGACACTGAAGCTTTCTTT
len: 13; abundance: NA; v_gene: TRBV6-5; j_gene: TRBJ2-5; d_gene: NA; CDR3aa: CASSYSSEETQYF; CDR3nt: TGTGCCAGCAGTTACTCGTCAGAAGAGACCCAGTACTTC
len: 16; abundance: few; v_gene: TRBV6-5; j_gene: TRBJ2-2; d_gene: NA; CDR3aa: CASSYSKLRGTGELFF; CDR3nt: TGTGCCAGCAGTTACTCTAAGCTTCGAGGAACCGGGGAGCTGTTTTTT
len: 15; abundance: NA; v_gene: TRBV7-2; j_gene: TRBJ1-2; d_gene: NA; CDR3aa: CASSLAREGVAGYTF; CDR3nt: TGTGCCAGCAGCTTAGCGCGAGAAGGGGTTGCCGGCTACACCTTC
len: 14; abundance: NA; v_gene: TRBV2; j_gene: TRBJ1-2; d_gene: NA; CDR3aa: CASSRSRNGYGYTF; CDR3nt: TGTGCCAGCAGTCGTTCCAGGAATGGCTATGGCTACACCTTC
len: 15; abundance: NA; v_gene: TRBV3-1/TRBV3-2; j_gene: TRBJ2-5; d_gene: TRBD2; CDR3aa: CASSQWSGGKETQYF; CDR3nt: TGTGCCAGCAGCCAATGGTCGGGGGGGAAAGAGACCCAGTACTTC
len: 15; abundance: NA; v_gene: TRBV6-6; j_gene: TRBJ2-7; d_gene: TRBD2; CDR3aa: CASRTDTSGTYEQYF; CDR3nt: TGTGCCAGCAGGACGGATACTAGCGGCACCTACGAGCAGTACTTC
len: 17; abundance: NA; v_gene: TRBV5-1; j_gene: TRBJ2-3; d_gene: TRBD2; CDR3aa: CASSRRPHSGSTDTQYF; CDR3nt: TGCGCCAGCAGCCGGCGACCCCATAGCGGGAGCACAGATACGCAGTATTTT
len: 16; abundance: NA; v_gene: TRBV18; j_gene: TRBJ1-6; d_gene: NA; CDR3aa: CASSPVAEGFNSPLHF; CDR3nt: TGTGCCAGCTCACCAGTTGCTGAGGGGTTTAATTCACCCCTCCACTTT
len: 14; abundance: NA; v_gene: TRBV2; j_gene: TRBJ2-1; d_gene: NA; CDR3aa: CASRRSGLANEQFF; CDR3nt: TGTGCCAGTAGGAGAAGCGGTCTAGCCAATGAGCAGTTCTTC
len: 15; abundance: NA; v_gene: TRBV15; j_gene: TRBJ2-5; d_gene: NA; CDR3aa: CATSRVIGSSETQYF; CDR3nt: TGTGCCACCAGCAGAGTCATCGGGTCTTCAGAGACCCAGTACTTC
len: 11; abundance: NA; v_gene: TRBV30; j_gene: TRBJ2-3; d_gene: TRBD1; CDR3aa: CAWSNRDRQYF; CDR3nt: TGTGCCTGGAGTAACCGGGACAGGCAGTATTTT
len: 13; abundance: NA; v_gene: TRBV29-1; j_gene: TRBJ1-4; d_gene: NA; CDR3aa: CSVDSGINEKLFF; CDR3nt: TGCAGCGTTGATTCCGGGATAAATGAAAAACTGTTTTTT
len: 17; abundance: once; v_gene: TRBV6-1; j_gene: TRBJ2-5; d_gene: TRBD2; CDR3aa: CASSEQSSGGVQETQYF; CDR3nt: TGTGCCAGCAGTGAACAATCCAGCGGGGGGGTACAAGAGACCCAGTACTTC
len: 16; abundance: NA; v_gene: TRBV27; j_gene: TRBJ2-1; d_gene: NA; CDR3aa: CASSPLGRRGYNEQFF; CDR3nt: TGTGCCAGCTCTCCCCTCGGGAGGAGGGGGTACAATGAGCAGTTCTTC
len: 17; abundance: NA; v_gene: TRBV20-1; j_gene: TRBJ2-7; d_gene: TRBD2; CDR3aa: CSASLTGLAGGFGEQYF; CDR3nt: TGCAGTGCTAGTTTAACCGGACTAGCGGGAGGGTTCGGGGAGCAGTACTTC
len: 15; abundance: NA; v_gene: TRBV15; j_gene: TRBJ1-5; d_gene: NA; CDR3aa: CATSRLTGALQPQHF; CDR3nt: TGTGCCACCAGCAGACTCACGGGGGCGTTACAGCCCCAGCATTTT
len: 15; abundance: NA; v_gene: TRBV7-8; j_gene: TRBJ2-7; d_gene: TRBD1; CDR3aa: CASSFSATGEYEQYF; CDR3nt: TGTGCCAGCAGCTTTAGCGCGACAGGGGAGTACGAGCAGTACTTC
len: 21; abundance: NA; v_gene: TRBV15; j_gene: TRBJ1-4; d_gene: NA; CDR3aa: CATSRDLTQVLDGTTNEKLFF; CDR3nt: TGTGCCACCAGCAGAGATCTTACACAGGTGCTCGACGGGACAACTAATGAAAAACTGTTTTTT
len: 12; abundance: NA; v_gene: TRBV28; j_gene: TRBJ1-4; d_gene: TRBD1; CDR3aa: CASGQGAEKLFF; CDR3nt: TGTGCCTCGGGGCAGGGGGCGGAGAAACTGTTTTTT
len: 14; abundance: NA; v_gene: TRBV30; j_gene: TRBJ1-4; d_gene: NA; CDR3aa: CAWSVWATNEKLFF; CDR3nt: TGTGCCTGGAGCGTGTGGGCAACTAATGAAAAACTGTTTTTT
len: 15; abundance: NA; v_gene: TRBV19; j_gene: TRBJ1-4; d_gene: NA; CDR3aa: CASSPGTWVEAELFF; CDR3nt: TGTGCCAGTAGTCCAGGGACATGGGTTGAGGCGGAACTGTTTTTT
len: 18; abundance: NA; v_gene: TRBV4-1; j_gene: TRBJ2-6; d_gene: NA; CDR3aa: CASSQDKGGYSGANVLTF; CDR3nt: TGCGCCAGCAGCCAAGATAAGGGGGGCTACTCTGGGGCCAACGTCCTGACTTTC
len: 13; abundance: NA; v_gene: TRBV2; j_gene: TRBJ2-5; d_gene: NA; CDR3aa: CASTRQGAETQYF; CDR3nt: TGTGCCAGCACTAGGCAGGGCGCGGAGACCCAGTACTTC